The 26 T cell receptor beta chains in this list originate from one sample, sequenced in a study of vaccination effects on CD4 cells after COVID-19. Here immunoSEQ multiplex PCR was the method, and the copy in TCRdb shows in-frame clones only, minus some. Here the sample spans about 47,000 clones, approximately 80% being singletons. Researchers isolated CD4+ T cells once approximately ten days of culture had elapsed. These receptors have no known antigen. The sample in question was CD4+ T cells from PBMCs cultured without peptide, obtained before COVID-19 vaccination. The receptors were gathered from a human donor who had a prior SARS-CoV-2 infection.

This clone has a handful of counts. This chain links TRBV30 with TRBJ1-2; no firm D call. CDR1 GTSNPN and CDR2 SVGIG come from the germline V gene (reference sequence). V gave up 0 bases and J gave up 1 base, with 6 bases separating them. CDR3 length: 13 amino acids. In DNA, the CDR3 is TGTGCCTGGAGTGTACTGTATAACTATGGCTACACCTTC. Translated, it gives CAWSVLYNYGYTF.

The CDR3 bases are TGTGCCAGCAGTTTCTACAGGGGGCATGAAAAACTGTTTTTT. It encodes CASSFYRGHEKLFF. V and J are TRBV28 and TRBJ1-4, with 9 bases identical to TRBD1. CDR1 and CDR2 from the germline V gene are MDHEN and SYDVKM. The V and J ends lost 3 bases and 6 bases, in that order; junction bases with no gene match: 2. There are 14 residues in the CDR3.

This sequence joins TRBV19 and TRBJ2-3; D is unclear. The length of the CDR3 is 13 residues. From germline, CDR1 is LNHDA and CDR2 SQIVND (reference sequence). Deletions cut 0 bases from V and 6 bases from J, with 7 bases between. The CDR3 here is CASSIERADTQYF. The CDR3 coding sequence is TGTGCCAGTAGTATAGAGCGCGCGGATACGCAGTATTTT.

The chain employs TRBV24-1 and TRBJ2-3; TRBD2 matches at 10 bases. The trim removed 9 bases at V and 2 bases at J, leaving 7 bases unmatched. This CDR3 is built from 15 residues. The germline CDR1 and CDR2 sequences are KGHDR and SFDVKD. The CDR3 DNA is TGTGCCACCGGCGATAGCGGGAGGCCCACAGATACGCAGTATTTT. It specifies CATGDSGRPTDTQYF.

This clone was seen a single time. The V and J genes are TRBV12-3 or TRBV12-4 and TRBJ1-2, with D uncertain. With 0 bases removed from V and 8 bases from J, the gap between germline ends came to 10 bases. The length of the CDR3 is 13 residues. This chain's CDR3 is CASSLADRRGYTF. The CDR3 nucleotides read TGTGCCAGCAGTTTAGCGGACCGGAGGGGCTACACCTTC.

The J gene is TRBJ2-6, the V gene TRBV7-3; D could derive from TRBD1 or TRBD2 (6 bases each). Trimming removed 5 bases at V and 10 bases at J, with 27 bases between. The CDR3 covers 18 residues. Germline values: CDR1 SGHTA, CDR2 FQGTGA. The CDR3 coding sequence is TGTGCCAGCAGCACGGGAGACAGGCCCGTAGGTGTGGGTAACGTCCTGACTTTC. Protein product: CASSTGDRPVGVGNVLTF.

V is TRBV5-6 and J is TRBJ1-1, with TRBD1 as a possible D gene (6 bases). Trimming removed 6 bases at V and 10 bases at J, with 19 bases between. In germline, CDR1 is SGHDT, CDR2 YYEEEE. The CDR3 runs to 13 residues. CDR3 sequence: CASTPSGGLAAFF. The CDR3 nucleotides are TGTGCCAGCACCCCCTCGGGGGGCCTGGCAGCTTTCTTT.

The chain combines TRBV5-1 with TRBJ1-1, with 9 bases that match TRBD1. V was clipped by 4 bases and J by 3 bases; unmatched bases: 7. Germline loops: CDR1 SGHRS, CDR2 YFSETQ. The CDR3 is 15 residues long. In DNA, the CDR3 is TGCGCCAGCAGCCTTACACAGGGGGCGGACACTGAAGCTTTCTTT. As protein: CASSLTQGADTEAFF.

The chain carries TRBV12-3 or TRBV12-4 and TRBJ2-5; tentatively, D is TRBD1 (6 bases). The germline V and J ends were trimmed by 5 bases and 3 bases, with 10 bases remaining between them. There are 13 residues in the CDR3. This CDR3 is CASSLTGKETQYF. The DNA for the CDR3 is TGTGCCAGCAGTCTCACAGGGAAAGAGACCCAGTACTTC.

This clone has only a few counts. This chain links TRBV27 with TRBJ2-1; maybe TRBD1 (5 bases). V shed 8 bases and J shed 0 bases, with 14 bases lying between them. Germline V gene sequence: CDR1 MNHEY, CDR2 SMNVEV (reference sequence). This CDR3 has 15 residues. CDR3 region: CASRESRGSYNEQFF. The CDR3 coding sequence is TGTGCCAGCCGAGAAAGTAGGGGCTCCTACAATGAGCAGTTCTTC.

The chain carries TRBV9 and TRBJ2-5; D gene unclear. Trimming took off 3 bases at V and 2 bases at J, with 2 bases between the two ends. The CDR3 is 11 amino acids. Germline V CDR1 and CDR2: SGDLS, YYNGEE. CDR3: CASSGQETQYF. CDR3 coding DNA: TGTGCCAGCAGCGGACAAGAGACCCAGTACTTC.

The rearrangement links TRBV12-5 to TRBJ2-7, with TRBD1 as a possible D gene (6 bases). The ends were cut back, 1 base at V and 7 bases at J, with 17 bases in the middle. In germline, CDR1 is LGHNT, CDR2 FRNRAP. The CDR3 is made up of 15 amino acids. The CDR3 reads CASGLAQPQGREQYF. The CDR3 nucleotides are TGTGCTAGTGGTTTGGCCCAGCCACAGGGCAGGGAGCAGTACTTC.

J is TRBJ2-7 and V is TRBV7-9; possibly TRBD2 for D (5 bases). Trimming shortened V by 5 bases and J by 1 base, and 12 bases separated the two germline ends. Germline CDR1 reads SEHNR; CDR2 reads FQNEAQ (reference sequence). There are 14 residues in the CDR3. CDR3 sequence: CASSLQTGSYEQYF. The CDR3, as DNA: TGTGCCAGCAGCCTCCAAACGGGGTCCTACGAGCAGTACTTC.

The V and J genes are TRBV6-2 or TRBV6-3 and TRBJ2-7; D is undetermined. The CDR3 is made up of 12 amino acids. The V end lost 0 bases, the J end lost 7 bases, and 7 bases lay between the germline ends. Germline CDR1 is MNHEY and CDR2 is SVGEGT. CDR3 nucleotides: TGTGCCAGCAGTTACTCCTCTAGGGAGCAGTACTTC. It specifies CASSYSSREQYF.

The chain recombines TRBV5-1 with TRBJ1-2; 12 bases align to TRBD1. This CDR3 comprises 14 residues. Germline-derived CDR1 and CDR2 are SGHRS and YFSETQ. Trimming removed 5 bases from V and 8 bases from J; junction bases left unmatched: 7. In DNA, the CDR3 is TGCGCCAGCAGTTCGGGACAGGGGGCCCAGGGCTACACCTTC. It is translated as CASSSGQGAQGYTF.

The chain employs TRBV19 and TRBJ2-7; TRBD2 matches 7 bases. Germline V gene data show CDR1 as LNHDA and CDR2 as SQIVND (reference sequence). The V gene end was trimmed by 4 bases and the J gene end by 2 bases; junction bases not matched to a gene: 8. The CDR3 is 15 amino acids. The CDR3 spells CASSKTGGMAYEQYF. The CDR3 DNA reads as TGTGCCAGTAGTAAGACGGGAGGAATGGCCTACGAGCAGTACTTC. The whole variable domain, filled in from reference TRBV19 and TRBJ2-7, reads DGGITQSPKYLFRKEGQNVTLSCEQNLNHDAMYWYRQDPGQGLRLIYYSQIVNDFQKGDIAEGYSVSREKKESFPLTVTSAQKNPTAFYLCASSKTGGMAYEQYFGPGTRLTVT.

J is TRBJ1-4 and V is TRBV7-9, with D possibly TRBD1 on 6 matching bases. Germline V gene sequence: CDR1 SEHNR, CDR2 FQNEAQ (reference sequence). The V gene lost 2 bases and the J gene lost 4 bases, with 11 bases spanning the gap. This CDR3 has 15 amino acids. This CDR3 is CASSLTGGDNEKLFF. CDR3 bases: TGTGCCAGCAGCTTAACCGGGGGCGATAATGAAAAACTGTTTTTT.

The sample holds a few counts of this clone. The chain has TRBV18 and TRBJ1-3; 8 nucleotides match TRBD1. The germline gives CDR1 KGHSH, CDR2 LQKENI. The CDR3 totals 17 residues. The V and J ends lost 4 bases and 0 bases, in that order; junction bases with no gene match: 8. CDR3 protein: CASSQTFTGGSGNTIYF. CDR3 sequence (DNA): TGTGCCAGCTCACAAACGTTCACAGGGGGCTCTGGAAACACCATATATTTT.

The sample holds a few counts of this clone. The gene calls are TRBV2 and TRBJ1-2, with D possibly TRBD1 on 6 matching bases. Germline-derived CDR1 and CDR2 are SNHLY and FYNNEI. The CDR3 extends over 16 amino acids. The ends were cut back, 0 bases at V and 5 bases at J, with 16 bases in the middle. In DNA, the CDR3 is TGTGCCAGCAGTGAAGCGGCTGCAGGGGCTGGGTATGGCTACACCTTC. Translated: CASSEAAAGAGYGYTF. The whole variable domain, remainder taken from reference TRBV2 and TRBJ1-2, is EPEVTQTPSHQVTQMGQEVILRCVPISNHLYFYWYRQILGQKVEFLVSFYNNEISEKSEIFDDQFSVERPDGSNFTLKIRSTKLEDSAMYFCASSEAAAGAGYGYTFGSGTRLTVV.

V usage is TRBV7-9 and J usage is TRBJ2-3; D may be TRBD2 (6 bases). Germline lookup yields CDR1 SEHNR and CDR2 FQNEAQ (reference sequence). The V end was cut by 4 bases, the J end by 6 bases, with 14 bases between. The CDR3 length is 14 residues. CDR3 bases: TGTGCCAGCAGCTCGGAGGGCCACTTTGATACGCAGTATTTT. Protein product: CASSSEGHFDTQYF.

The genes are TRBV7-9 and TRBJ2-7; D not resolved. V was trimmed by 1 base and J by 4 bases, leaving 14 bases between them. This CDR3 comprises 15 residues. The V gene's germline CDR1 is SEHNR and CDR2 FQNEAQ (reference sequence). Here the CDR3 DNA reads TGTGCCAGCAGCTTAGGGCCCTGGGCAGAGTACGAGCAGTACTTC. It is translated as CASSLGPWAEYEQYF.

J is TRBJ1-6 and V is TRBV7-3; TRBD1 matches at 7 bases. The germline CDR1 and CDR2 sequences are SGHTA and FQGTGA. V lost 2 bases, J lost 8 bases, and 9 bases stayed unmatched. The CDR3 spans 16 residues. The CDR3 coding sequence is TGTGCCAGCAGCTTATCGGCAGGGGGTATAGATTCACCCCTCCACTTT. Translation: CASSLSAGGIDSPLHF.

The chain joins TRBV27 to TRBJ2-3; 9 bases map to TRBD2. This CDR3 comprises 18 residues. The V gene end was trimmed by 3 bases and the J gene end by 2 bases; junction bases not matched to a gene: 12. Germline V gene lookup returns CDR1 MNHEY and CDR2 SMNVEV (reference sequence). CDR3 sequence reads: CASSFGSGRLVDTDTQYF. The CDR3 DNA reads TGTGCCAGCAGTTTCGGTAGCGGGAGATTGGTCGACACAGATACGCAGTATTTT.

V gene TRBV4-3 combines with J gene TRBJ2-1, with D maybe TRBD2 (6 bases). This CDR3 region has 15 residues. Germline CDR1 is LGHNA and CDR2 is YSLEER. The V and J ends lost 1 base and 8 bases respectively, with 15 bases between them. CDR3 in DNA: TGCGCCAGCAGCCAAGCGCTGGCGACTAGTCATGAGCAGTTCTTC. It codes for CASSQALATSHEQFF.

The chain joins TRBV6-2 or TRBV6-3 to TRBJ2-1; 10 bases are shared with TRBD1. The CDR3 extends over 17 amino acids. After removal of 0 bases from V and 6 bases from J, the junction contained 8 bases not matched to a gene. The V gene's germline CDR1 is MNHEY and CDR2 SVGEGT. CDR3 amino acids: CASSYSIGTGAGNEQFF. The CDR3 DNA sequence: TGTGCCAGCAGTTACTCAATAGGGACAGGGGCCGGCAATGAGCAGTTCTTC.

The V call is TRBV7-2, the J call TRBJ2-7; D is perhaps TRBD1 (7 bases). From germline, CDR1 is SGHTA and CDR2 FQGNSA. Trimming left V 5 bases short and J 4 bases short, with 15 bases between. This CDR3 comprises 14 residues. This CDR3 reads CASSASTGRYEQYF. The CDR3, as DNA: TGTGCCAGCAGCGCCTCGACAGGGAGGTACGAGCAGTACTTC.